This TCR beta chain emerged from a study of T cells after yellow fever vaccination. Study conclusions and caveats: Abundant clonotypes from the bulk population could have been carried over as contaminants into FACS-sorted repertoires. Most primary-vaccination clones recurred post-booster (approximately 96% CD4, roughly 91% CD8).

This clonotype showed up many times. As yet, its antigen is unknown. They built TCR cDNA with 5'RACE template switching, a step that put in a universal primer site and UMIs. Using its own MiXCR run on the 5' RACE reads, TCRdb lists one record per CDR3 protein. Seen here are hundreds of thousands of distinct CDR3 sequences, over 15% observed once, and the top ten hold roughly a sixth. Trimming removed 4 bases from V and 7 bases from J, with 12 bases in between. Germline V gene sequence: CDR1 SGHRS, CDR2 YFSETQ. The CDR3 totals 13 residues. This chain connects TRBV5-1 to TRBJ2-1, with D unresolved. This TCR came from a man between 18 and 29 years old who received the YFV17D yellow fever vaccine. The sample was PBMCs, taken before the yellow fever booster vaccination. The chain's CDR3 is CASSPLGGNEQFF. The CDR3 region has the DNA TGCGCCAGCAGCCCCTTGGGCGGAAATGAGCAGTTCTTC.